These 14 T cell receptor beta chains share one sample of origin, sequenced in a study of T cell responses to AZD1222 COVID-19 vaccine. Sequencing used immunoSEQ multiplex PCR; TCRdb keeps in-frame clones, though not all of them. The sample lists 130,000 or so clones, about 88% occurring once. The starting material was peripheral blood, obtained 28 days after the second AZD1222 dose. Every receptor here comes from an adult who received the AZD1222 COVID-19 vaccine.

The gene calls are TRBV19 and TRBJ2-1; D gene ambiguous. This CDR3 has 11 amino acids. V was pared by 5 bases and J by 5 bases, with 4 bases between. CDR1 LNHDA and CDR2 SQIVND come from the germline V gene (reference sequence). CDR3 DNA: TGTGCCAGTAGTCGGAACAATGAGCAGTTCTTC. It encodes CASSRNNEQFF.

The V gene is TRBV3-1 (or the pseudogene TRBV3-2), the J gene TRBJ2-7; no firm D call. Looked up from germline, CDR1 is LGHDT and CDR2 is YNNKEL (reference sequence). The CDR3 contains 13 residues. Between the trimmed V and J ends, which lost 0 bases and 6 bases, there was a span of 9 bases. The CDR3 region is CASSQDYKREQYF. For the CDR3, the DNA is TGTGCCAGCAGCCAAGACTACAAGCGCGAGCAGTACTTC.

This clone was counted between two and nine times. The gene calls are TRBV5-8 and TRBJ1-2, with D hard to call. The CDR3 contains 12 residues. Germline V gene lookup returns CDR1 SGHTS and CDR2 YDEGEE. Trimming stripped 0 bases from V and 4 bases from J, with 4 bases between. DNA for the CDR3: TGTGCCAGCAGCTTGGGGGCCTATGGCTACACCTTC. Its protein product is CASSLGAYGYTF.

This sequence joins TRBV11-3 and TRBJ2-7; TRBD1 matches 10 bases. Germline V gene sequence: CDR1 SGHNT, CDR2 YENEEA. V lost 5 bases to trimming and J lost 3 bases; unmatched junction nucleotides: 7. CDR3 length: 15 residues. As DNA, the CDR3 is TGTGCCAGCAGCGCTCGACAGGGGGCGGTCTACGAGCAGTACTTC. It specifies CASSARQGAVYEQYF.

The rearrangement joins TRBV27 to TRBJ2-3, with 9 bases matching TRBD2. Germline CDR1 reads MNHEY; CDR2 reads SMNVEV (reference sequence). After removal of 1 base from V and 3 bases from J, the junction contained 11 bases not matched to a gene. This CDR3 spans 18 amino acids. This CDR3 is CASSLLSPSLAGTDTQYF. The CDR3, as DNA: TGTGCCAGCAGTTTATTGTCTCCGTCTCTAGCGGGGACAGATACGCAGTATTTT.

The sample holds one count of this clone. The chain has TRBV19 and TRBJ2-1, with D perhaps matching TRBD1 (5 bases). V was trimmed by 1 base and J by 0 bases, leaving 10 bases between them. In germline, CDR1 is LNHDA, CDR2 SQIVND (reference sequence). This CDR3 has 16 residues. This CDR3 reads CASSIVRGSSYNEQFF. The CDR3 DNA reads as TGTGCCAGTAGTATAGTTAGGGGCAGCTCCTACAATGAGCAGTTCTTC.

The CDR3 region has the DNA TGTGCCTGGAGCGACGGATCTAGCGGGGGCAGTACGCAGTATTTT. The encoded protein is CAWSDGSSGGSTQYF. The chain employs TRBV30 and TRBJ2-3; 10 bases map to TRBD2. This CDR3 contains 15 residues. The germline gives CDR1 GTSNPN, CDR2 SVGIG (reference sequence). Germline trimming cut 3 bases from V and 8 bases from J; bases unmatched to any gene: 11.

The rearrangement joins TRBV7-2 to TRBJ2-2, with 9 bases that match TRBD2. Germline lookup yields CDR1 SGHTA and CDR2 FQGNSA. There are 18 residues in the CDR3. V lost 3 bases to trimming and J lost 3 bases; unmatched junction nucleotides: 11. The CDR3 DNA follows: TGTGCCAGCAGCTTGAGGTTGAGGGCTAGCGGGGACACCGGGGAGCTGTTTTTT. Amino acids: CASSLRLRASGDTGELFF.

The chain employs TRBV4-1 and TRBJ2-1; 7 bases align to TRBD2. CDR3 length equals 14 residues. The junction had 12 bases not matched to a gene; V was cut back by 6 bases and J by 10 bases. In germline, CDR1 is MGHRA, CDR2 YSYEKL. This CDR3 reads CASSRASLAPEQFF. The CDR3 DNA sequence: TGCGCCAGCAGTCGCGCATCACTAGCGCCCGAGCAGTTCTTC.

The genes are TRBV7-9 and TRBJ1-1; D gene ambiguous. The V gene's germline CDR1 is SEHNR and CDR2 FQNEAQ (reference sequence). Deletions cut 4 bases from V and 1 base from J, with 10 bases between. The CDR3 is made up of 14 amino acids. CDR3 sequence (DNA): TGTGCCAGCAGCTCAACGGGAGGGAACACTGAAGCTTTCTTT. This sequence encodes CASSSTGGNTEAFF.

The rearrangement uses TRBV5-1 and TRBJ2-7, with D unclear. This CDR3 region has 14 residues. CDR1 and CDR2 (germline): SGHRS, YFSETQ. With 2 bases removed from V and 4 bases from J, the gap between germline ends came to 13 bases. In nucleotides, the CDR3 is TGCGCCAGCAGCTTCGAGGCTTCTAGATACGAGCAGTACTTC. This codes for CASSFEASRYEQYF. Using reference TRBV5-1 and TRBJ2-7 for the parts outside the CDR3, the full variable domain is KAGVTQTPRYLIKTRGQQVTLSCSPISGHRSVSWYQQTPGQGLQFLFEYFSETQRNKGNFPGRFSGRQFSNSRSEMNVSTLELGDSALYLCASSFEASRYEQYFGPGTRLTVT.

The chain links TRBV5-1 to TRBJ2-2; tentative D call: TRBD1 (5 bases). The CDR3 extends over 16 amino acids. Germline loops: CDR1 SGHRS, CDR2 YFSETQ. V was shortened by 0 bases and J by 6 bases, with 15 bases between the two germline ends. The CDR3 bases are TGCGCCAGCAGCTTGGGACGTCCGGCAGGGCCCGGGGAGCTGTTTTTT. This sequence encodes CASSLGRPAGPGELFF.

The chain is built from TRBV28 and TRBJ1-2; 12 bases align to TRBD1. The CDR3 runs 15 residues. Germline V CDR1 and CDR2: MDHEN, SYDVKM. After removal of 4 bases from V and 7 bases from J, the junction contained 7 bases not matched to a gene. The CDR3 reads CASSSAGQGAPGYTF. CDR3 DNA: TGTGCCAGCAGTTCCGCGGGACAGGGGGCGCCTGGCTACACCTTC.

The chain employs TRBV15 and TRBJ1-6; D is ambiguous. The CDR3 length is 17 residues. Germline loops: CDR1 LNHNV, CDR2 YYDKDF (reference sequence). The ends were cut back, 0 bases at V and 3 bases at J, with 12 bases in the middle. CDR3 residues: CATSRDSRLFYNSPLHF. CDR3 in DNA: TGTGCCACCAGCAGAGATTCGCGCTTATTCTATAATTCACCCCTCCACTTT.